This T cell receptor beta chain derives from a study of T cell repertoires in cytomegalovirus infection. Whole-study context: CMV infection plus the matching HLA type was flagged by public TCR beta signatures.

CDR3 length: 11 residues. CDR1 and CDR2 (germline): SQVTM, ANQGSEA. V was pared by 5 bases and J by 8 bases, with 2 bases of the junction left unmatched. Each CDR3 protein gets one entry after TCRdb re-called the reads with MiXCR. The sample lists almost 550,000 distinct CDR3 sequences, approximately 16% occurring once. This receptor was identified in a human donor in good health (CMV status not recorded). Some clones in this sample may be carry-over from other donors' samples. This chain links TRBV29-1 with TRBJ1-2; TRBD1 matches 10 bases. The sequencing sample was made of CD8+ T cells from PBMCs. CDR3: CSVRDRGGYTF. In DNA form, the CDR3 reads TGCAGCGTTCGGGACAGGGGAGGCTACACCTTC.